The 17 T cell receptor beta chains listed next were all sequenced from one sample in a study of T cell responses to AZD1222 COVID-19 vaccine. Method: immunoSEQ multiplex PCR; TCRdb's copy keeps in-frame clones and lacks some. The sample shows 95,000 to 150,000 clones, around 92% of them seen only once. The specimen was peripheral blood, collected 28 days after the second AZD1222 dose. The receptors originated from an adult who received the AZD1222 COVID-19 vaccine.

This rearrangement joins TRBV28 to TRBJ2-7; 7 nucleotides line up with TRBD1. The trim removed 5 bases at V and 2 bases at J, leaving 6 bases unmatched. The CDR3 length is 14 residues. The germline gives CDR1 MDHEN, CDR2 SYDVKM. CDR3 DNA sequence: TGTGCCAGCAGTAGACAGGGATCGCCCTACGAGCAGTACTTC. Its translation is CASSRQGSPYEQYF.

This chain joins TRBV5-6 and TRBJ1-2; D is perhaps TRBD1 (6 bases). Germline V gene sequence: CDR1 SGHDT, CDR2 YYEEEE. The CDR3 is 13 residues long. The V gene lost 4 bases and the J gene lost 10 bases, with 17 bases spanning the gap. The CDR3 reads CASSRWKGGVYTF. CDR3 bases: TGTGCCAGCAGCCGGTGGAAAGGGGGGGTCTACACCTTC.

The chain has TRBV19 and TRBJ1-5; TRBD1 matches 7 bases. V gave up 7 bases and J gave up 4 bases; unmatched junction bases: 10. The CDR3 consists of 15 residues. The germline CDR1 and CDR2 sequences are LNHDA and SQIVND (reference sequence). This chain's CDR3 is CASTDRVLGNQPQHF. The CDR3, as DNA: TGTGCCAGTACTGACAGGGTTTTGGGAAATCAGCCCCAGCATTTT.

The V gene is TRBV12-3 or TRBV12-4, the J gene TRBJ1-1, with unresolved D. This CDR3 is built from 12 residues. Deletions cut 5 bases from V and 7 bases from J, with 11 bases between. Here the CDR3 DNA reads TGTGCCAGCAGTCTCATATGGAGTGAAGCTTTCTTT. Amino acid sequence: CASSLIWSEAFF.

This clone was observed once. The genes are TRBV6-6 and TRBJ1-2, with TRBD1 as a possible D gene (6 bases). The V end lost 2 bases, the J end lost 4 bases, and 14 bases lay between the germline ends. The CDR3 runs 15 residues. Germline loops: CDR1 MNHNY, CDR2 SVGAGI (reference sequence). The CDR3 coding sequence is TGTGCCAGCAGTTACCGGAAGGGGGAGGGCTATGGCTACACCTTC. Its translation: CASSYRKGEGYGYTF.

The V call is TRBV5-1, the J call TRBJ1-2, with TRBD1 matching 7 bases. Per the germline V gene, CDR1 is SGHRS and CDR2 is YFSETQ. V trimming: 0 bases; J trimming: 7 bases; junction bases outside the gene matches: 3. The CDR3 spans 13 residues. CDR3: CASSLERGPGYTF. The CDR3 bases are TGCGCCAGCAGCTTGGAGAGGGGGCCTGGCTACACCTTC.

The genes are TRBV19 and TRBJ1-6; no clear D gene. The CDR3 has 14 residues. Germline CDR1 reads LNHDA; CDR2 reads SQIVND (reference sequence). V was trimmed by 6 bases and J by 6 bases, leaving 12 bases between them. The CDR3 coding sequence is TGTGCCAGTAGATTCCAAGTGGGTAATTCACCCCTCCACTTT. Translating gives CASRFQVGNSPLHF.

This chain joins TRBV14 and TRBJ2-1; D is uncertain. CDR3 length: 13 amino acids. V dropped 6 bases and J dropped 7 bases, with 13 bases sitting between them. Germline lookup yields CDR1 SGHDN and CDR2 FVKESK. CDR3 residues: CASRQIGGNEQFF. DNA of the CDR3: TGTGCCAGCAGACAAATCGGTGGGAATGAGCAGTTCTTC. The variable domain in full, completed from reference TRBV14 and TRBJ2-1, reads EAGVTQFPSHSVIEKGQTVTLRCDPISGHDNLYWYRRVMGKEIKFLLHFVKESKQDESGMPNNRFLAERTGGTYSTLKVQPAELEDSGVYFCASRQIGGNEQFFGPGTRLTVL.

The CDR3 DNA follows: TGTGCCAGCAGCCAAGATCGCAGGGGAGGAGATGGCTACACCTTC. This encodes CASSQDRRGGDGYTF. This sequence joins TRBV14 and TRBJ1-2, with a tentative D call TRBD1 (6 bases). Germline values: CDR1 SGHDN, CDR2 FVKESK. V lost 0 bases, J lost 6 bases, and 14 bases lay in between. The CDR3 contains 15 residues.

This chain uses TRBV6-5 with TRBJ2-1; D is unresolved. This CDR3 contains 13 residues. Trimming pared 0 bases from V and 6 bases from J, leaving 6 bases between. Germline assignment: CDR1 MNHEY and CDR2 SVGAGI. The CDR3 protein is CASSYSTSNEQFF. The DNA for the CDR3 is TGTGCCAGCAGTTACTCGACCAGCAATGAGCAGTTCTTC.

This clone was seen a handful of times. J is TRBJ2-2 and V is TRBV4-1, with 11 bases matching TRBD2. The CDR3 runs to 18 residues. The ends lost 0 bases at V and 3 bases at J; junction bases unmatched: 6. Germline CDR1 is MGHRA and CDR2 is YSYEKL. The CDR3 reads CASSQDASGGYDTGELFF. DNA of the CDR3: TGCGCCAGCAGCCAAGACGCTAGCGGGGGGTACGACACCGGGGAGCTGTTTTTT.

Here the CDR3 DNA reads TGCGCCAGCAGCTTGGGGGGAAGGGAAGGCTACACCTTC. It is translated as CASSLGGREGYTF. This chain connects TRBV5-1 to TRBJ1-2; no reliable D call. The V and J ends lost 0 bases and 8 bases respectively, with 11 bases between them. Germline V gene lookup returns CDR1 SGHRS and CDR2 YFSETQ. The CDR3 has 13 residues.

V and J are TRBV27 and TRBJ2-6; maybe TRBD2 (5 bases). This CDR3 spans 19 amino acids. V was clipped by 5 bases and J by 2 bases, with 22 bases between them. Looked up from germline, CDR1 is MNHEY and CDR2 is SMNVEV (reference sequence). In DNA, the CDR3 is TGTGCCAGCAGTCGAGGGTTACCCACGCAATTCACTGGGGCCAACGTCCTGACTTTC. Translating gives CASSRGLPTQFTGANVLTF.

The chain recombines TRBV5-1 with TRBJ1-1; D uncertain. V was clipped by 5 bases and J by 1 base, with 12 bases between them. CDR1 and CDR2 from the germline V gene are SGHRS and YFSETQ. CDR3 size: 14 residues. CDR3 coding DNA: TGCGCCAGCAGAACCCAGTCCGGGAACACTGAAGCTTTCTTT. It encodes CASRTQSGNTEAFF.

The V and J genes are TRBV4-1 and TRBJ2-1; the match to TRBD2 covers 9 bases. V was clipped by 4 bases and J by 4 bases; unmatched bases: 8. The CDR3 sequence is 16 residues long. CDR1 is MGHRA, CDR2 YSYEKL, per germline. The CDR3 is CASSPRTSEKYNEQFF. CDR3 DNA sequence: TGCGCCAGCAGCCCCCGGACTAGCGAAAAATACAATGAGCAGTTCTTC.

V is TRBV2 and J is TRBJ2-5, with TRBD1 identical over 7 bases. V lost 6 bases and J lost 1; bases outside the gene matches: 8. This CDR3 contains 15 residues. Germline CDR1 SNHLY, CDR2 FYNNEI. The chain's CDR3 is CASRPTGQVQETQYF. CDR3 DNA: TGTGCCAGCAGGCCTACCGGACAGGTCCAAGAGACCCAGTACTTC.

The V gene is TRBV5-4, the J gene TRBJ2-1, with 12 bases fitting TRBD2. CDR1 and CDR2 from the germline V gene are SGHNT and YYREEE (reference sequence). The trim removed 5 bases at V and 6 bases at J, leaving 12 bases unmatched. This CDR3 has 17 amino acids. The CDR3 DNA reads TGTGCCAGCAGGCCTCGACTAGCGGGGGCCCCGGGCAATGAGCAGTTCTTC. Protein product: CASRPRLAGAPGNEQFF.